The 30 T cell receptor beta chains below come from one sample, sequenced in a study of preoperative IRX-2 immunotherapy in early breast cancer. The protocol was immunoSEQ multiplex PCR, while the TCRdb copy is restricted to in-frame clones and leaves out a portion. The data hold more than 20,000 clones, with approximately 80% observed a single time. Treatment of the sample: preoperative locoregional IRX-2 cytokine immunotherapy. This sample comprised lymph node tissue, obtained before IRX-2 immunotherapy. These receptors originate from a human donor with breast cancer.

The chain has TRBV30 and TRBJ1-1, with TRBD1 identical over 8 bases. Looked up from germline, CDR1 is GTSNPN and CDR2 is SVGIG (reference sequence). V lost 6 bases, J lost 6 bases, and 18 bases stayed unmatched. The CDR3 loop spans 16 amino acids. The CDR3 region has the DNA TGTGCCTGTAAGGGTACACCCGGACAGGGAATCGCTGAAGCTTTCTTT. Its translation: CACKGTPGQGIAEAFF. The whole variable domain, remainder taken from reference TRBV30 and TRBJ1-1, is SQTIHQWPATLVQPVGSPLSLECTVEGTSNPNLYWYRQAAGRGLQLLFYSVGIGQISSEVPQNLSASRPQDRQFILSSKKLLLSDSGFYLCACKGTPGQGIAEAFFGQGTRLTVV.

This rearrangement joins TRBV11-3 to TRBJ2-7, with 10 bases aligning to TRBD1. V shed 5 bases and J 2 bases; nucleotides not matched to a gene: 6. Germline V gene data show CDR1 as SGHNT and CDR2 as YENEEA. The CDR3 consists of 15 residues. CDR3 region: CASSQGQGRTYEQYF. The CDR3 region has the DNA TGTGCCAGCAGCCAGGGACAGGGGAGGACCTACGAGCAGTACTTC.

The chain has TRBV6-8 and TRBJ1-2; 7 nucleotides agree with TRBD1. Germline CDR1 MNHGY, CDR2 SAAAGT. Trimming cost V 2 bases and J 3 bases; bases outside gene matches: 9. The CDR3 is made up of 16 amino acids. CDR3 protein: CASSYTGYRGDYGYTF. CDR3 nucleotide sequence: TGTGCCAGCAGTTACACAGGTTACAGGGGCGACTATGGCTACACCTTC.

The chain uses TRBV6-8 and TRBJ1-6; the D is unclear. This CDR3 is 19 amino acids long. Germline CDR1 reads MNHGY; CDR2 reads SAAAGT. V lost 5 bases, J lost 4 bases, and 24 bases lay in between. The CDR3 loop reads CASSASERFGVSYNSPLHF. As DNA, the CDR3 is TGTGCCAGCAGTGCGTCGGAACGGTTCGGGGTATCTTATAATTCACCCCTCCACTTT.

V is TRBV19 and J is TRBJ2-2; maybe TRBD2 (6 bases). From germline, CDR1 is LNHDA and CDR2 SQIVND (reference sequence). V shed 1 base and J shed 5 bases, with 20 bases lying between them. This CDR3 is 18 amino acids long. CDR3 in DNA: TGTGCCAGTAGTATAGGTTCCCTAGGAGGGAGGATAACCGGGGAGCTGTTTTTT. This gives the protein CASSIGSLGGRITGELFF.

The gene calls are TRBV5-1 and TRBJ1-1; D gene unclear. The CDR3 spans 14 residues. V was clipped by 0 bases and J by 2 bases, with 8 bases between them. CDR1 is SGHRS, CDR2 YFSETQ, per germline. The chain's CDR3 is CASSLDQDNTEAFF. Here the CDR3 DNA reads TGCGCCAGCAGCTTGGACCAAGATAACACTGAAGCTTTCTTT.

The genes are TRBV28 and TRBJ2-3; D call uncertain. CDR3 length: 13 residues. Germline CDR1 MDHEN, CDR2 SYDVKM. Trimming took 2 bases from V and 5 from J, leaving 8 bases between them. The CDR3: CASSLGSEDTQYF. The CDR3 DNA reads TGTGCCAGCAGTTTAGGATCGGAAGATACGCAGTATTTT.

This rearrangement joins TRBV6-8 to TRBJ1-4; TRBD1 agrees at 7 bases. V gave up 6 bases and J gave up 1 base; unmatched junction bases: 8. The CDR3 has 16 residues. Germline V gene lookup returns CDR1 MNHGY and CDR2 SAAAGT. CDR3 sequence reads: CASSPGQTLTNEKLFF. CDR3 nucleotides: TGTGCCAGCAGCCCGGGACAGACGTTAACTAATGAAAAACTGTTTTTT.

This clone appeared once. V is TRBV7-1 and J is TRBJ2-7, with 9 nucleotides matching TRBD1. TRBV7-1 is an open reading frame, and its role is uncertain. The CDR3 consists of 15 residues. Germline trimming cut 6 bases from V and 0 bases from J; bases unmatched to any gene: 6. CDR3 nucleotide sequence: TGTGCCAGCAGACCCGGACAGGGGCGCTCCTACGAGCAGTACTTC. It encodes CASRPGQGRSYEQYF.

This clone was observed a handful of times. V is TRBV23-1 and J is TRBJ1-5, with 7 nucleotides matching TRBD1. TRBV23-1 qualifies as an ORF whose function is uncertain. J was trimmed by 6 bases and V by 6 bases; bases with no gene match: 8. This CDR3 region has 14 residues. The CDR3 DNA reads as TGCGCCAGCAGCCAAGACAGGGCGGGTCAGCCCCAGCATTTT. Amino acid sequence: CASSQDRAGQPQHF.

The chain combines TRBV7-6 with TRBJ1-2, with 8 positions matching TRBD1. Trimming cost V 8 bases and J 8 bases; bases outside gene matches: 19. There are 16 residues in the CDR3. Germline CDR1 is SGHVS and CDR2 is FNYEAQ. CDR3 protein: CASGAEATGAYRGYTF. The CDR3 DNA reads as TGTGCCAGCGGTGCGGAAGCGACAGGGGCTTATAGGGGCTACACCTTC.

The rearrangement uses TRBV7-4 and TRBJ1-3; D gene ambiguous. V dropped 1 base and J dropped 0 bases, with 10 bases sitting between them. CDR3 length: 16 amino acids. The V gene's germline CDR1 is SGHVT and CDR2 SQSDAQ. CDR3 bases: TGTGCCAGCAGCTTAGTAGTCGCCAGCTCTGGAAACACCATATATTTT. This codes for CASSLVVASSGNTIYF.

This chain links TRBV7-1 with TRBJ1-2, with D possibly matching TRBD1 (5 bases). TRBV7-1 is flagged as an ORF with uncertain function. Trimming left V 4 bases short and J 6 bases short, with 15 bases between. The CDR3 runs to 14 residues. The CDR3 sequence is CASSLVRGSNGYTF. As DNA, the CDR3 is TGTGCCAGCAGCTTAGTTCGGGGGTCGAATGGCTACACCTTC.

This CDR3 is CASSLDRGEGYTF. The CDR3 DNA reads TGTGCCAGCAGCCTAGACAGGGGAGAGGGCTACACCTTC. The chain is built from TRBV6-8 and TRBJ1-2; 8 bases are a match to TRBD1. Germline V gene lookup returns CDR1 MNHGY and CDR2 SAAAGT. J was trimmed by 8 bases and V by 6 bases; bases with no gene match: 8. This CDR3 is built from 13 residues.

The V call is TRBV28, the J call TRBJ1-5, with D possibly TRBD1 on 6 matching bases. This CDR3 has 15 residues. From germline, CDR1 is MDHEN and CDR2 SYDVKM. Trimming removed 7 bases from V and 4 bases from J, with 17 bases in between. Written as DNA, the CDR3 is TGTGCCAGCACCACTGGGGGGCGCGGAAATCAGCCCCAGCATTTT. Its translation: CASTTGGRGNQPQHF.

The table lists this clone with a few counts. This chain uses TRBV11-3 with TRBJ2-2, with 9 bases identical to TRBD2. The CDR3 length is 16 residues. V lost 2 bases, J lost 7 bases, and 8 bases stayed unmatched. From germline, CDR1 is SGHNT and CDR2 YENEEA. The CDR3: CASSLRGGSGGGELFF. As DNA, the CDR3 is TGTGCCAGCAGCTTACGAGGTGGTAGCGGGGGCGGGGAGCTGTTTTTT.

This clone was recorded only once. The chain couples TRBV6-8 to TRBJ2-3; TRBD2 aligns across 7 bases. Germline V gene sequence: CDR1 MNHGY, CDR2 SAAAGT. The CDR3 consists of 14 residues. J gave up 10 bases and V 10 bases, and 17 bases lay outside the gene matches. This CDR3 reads CAIGTERGVGAQYF. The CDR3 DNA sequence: TGTGCCATCGGTACCGAGCGGGGCGTTGGTGCGCAGTATTTT.

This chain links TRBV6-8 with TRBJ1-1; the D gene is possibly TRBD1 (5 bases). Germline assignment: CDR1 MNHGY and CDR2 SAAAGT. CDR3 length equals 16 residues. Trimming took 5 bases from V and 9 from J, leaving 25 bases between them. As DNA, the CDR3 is TGTGCCAGCAGTCCCAGTCCCGGGACCATCCGTTCGAAAGCTTTCTTT. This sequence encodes CASSPSPGTIRSKAFF.

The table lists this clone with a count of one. This chain's CDR3 is CASSYGGQLYEQYF. The CDR3 nucleotides read TGTGCCAGCAGTTACGGGGGGCAACTGTACGAGCAGTACTTC. V gene TRBV6-8 combines with J gene TRBJ2-7, with D perhaps given as TRBD1 or TRBD2 (6 bases each). Deletions cut 2 bases from V and 4 bases from J, with 12 bases between. This CDR3 has 14 amino acids. The germline V gene encodes CDR1 MNHGY and CDR2 SAAAGT.

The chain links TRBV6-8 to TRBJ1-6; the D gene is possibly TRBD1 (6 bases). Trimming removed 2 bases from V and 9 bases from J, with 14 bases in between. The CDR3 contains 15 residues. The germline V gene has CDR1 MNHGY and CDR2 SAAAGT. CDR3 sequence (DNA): TGTGCCAGCAGTTACCGTTCTATACAGGGTTCACCCCTCCACTTT. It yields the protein CASSYRSIQGSPLHF.

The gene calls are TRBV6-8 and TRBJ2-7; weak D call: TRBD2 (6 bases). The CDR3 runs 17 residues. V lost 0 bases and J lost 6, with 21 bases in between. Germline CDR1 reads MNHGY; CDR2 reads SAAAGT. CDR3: CASSYSKPTRGRLEQYF. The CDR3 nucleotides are TGTGCCAGCAGTTACTCGAAACCGACTAGGGGTAGGCTCGAGCAGTACTTC.

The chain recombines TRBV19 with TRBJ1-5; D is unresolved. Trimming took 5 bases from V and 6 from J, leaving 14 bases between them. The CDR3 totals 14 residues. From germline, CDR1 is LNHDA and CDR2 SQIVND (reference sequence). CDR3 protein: CASSAPDQSQPQHF. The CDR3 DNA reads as TGTGCCAGTAGTGCCCCAGATCAAAGTCAGCCCCAGCATTTT.

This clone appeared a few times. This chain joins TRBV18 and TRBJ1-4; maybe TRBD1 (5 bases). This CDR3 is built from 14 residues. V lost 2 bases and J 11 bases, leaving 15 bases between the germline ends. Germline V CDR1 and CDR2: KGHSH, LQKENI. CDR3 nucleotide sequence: TGTGCCAGCTCACCATGGGACTCCGTAAGGAAACTGTTTTTT. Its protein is CASSPWDSVRKLFF.

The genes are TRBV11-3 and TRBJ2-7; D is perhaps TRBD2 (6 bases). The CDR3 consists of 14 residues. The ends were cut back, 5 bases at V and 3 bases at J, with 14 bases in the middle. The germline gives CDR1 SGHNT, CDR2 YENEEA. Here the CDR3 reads CASSPRDSYYEQYF. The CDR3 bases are TGTGCCAGCAGCCCCCGGGACTCATACTACGAGCAGTACTTC. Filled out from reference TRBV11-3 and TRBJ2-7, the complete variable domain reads EAGVVQSPRYKIIEKKQPVAFWCNPISGHNTLYWYLQNLGQGPELLIRYENEEAVDDSQLPKDRFSAERLKGVDSTLKIQPAELGDSAVYLCASSPRDSYYEQYFGPGTRLTVT.

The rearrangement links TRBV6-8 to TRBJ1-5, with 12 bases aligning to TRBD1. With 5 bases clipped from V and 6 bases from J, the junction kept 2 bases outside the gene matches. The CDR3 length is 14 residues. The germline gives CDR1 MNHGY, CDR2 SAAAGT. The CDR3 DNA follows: TGTGCCAGCAGTAGGGACAGGGGGCCTCAGCCCCAGCATTTT. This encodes CASSRDRGPQPQHF.

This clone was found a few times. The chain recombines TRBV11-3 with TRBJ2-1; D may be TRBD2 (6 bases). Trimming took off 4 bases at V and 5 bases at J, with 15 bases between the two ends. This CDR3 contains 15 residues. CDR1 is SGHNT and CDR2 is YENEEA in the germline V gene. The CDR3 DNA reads TGTGCCAGCAGCTCTCGGGGGTCCGCCAACAATGAGCAGTTCTTC. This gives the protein CASSSRGSANNEQFF.

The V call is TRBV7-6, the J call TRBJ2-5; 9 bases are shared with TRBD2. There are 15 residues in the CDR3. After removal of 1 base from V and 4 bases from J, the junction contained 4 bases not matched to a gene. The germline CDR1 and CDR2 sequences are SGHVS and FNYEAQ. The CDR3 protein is CASSLEAGGRETQYF. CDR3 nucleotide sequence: TGTGCCAGCAGCTTAGAGGCGGGGGGGCGAGAGACCCAGTACTTC.

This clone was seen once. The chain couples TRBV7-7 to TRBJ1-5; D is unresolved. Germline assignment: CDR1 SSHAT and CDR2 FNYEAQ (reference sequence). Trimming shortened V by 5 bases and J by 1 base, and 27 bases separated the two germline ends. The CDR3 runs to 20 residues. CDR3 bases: TGTGCCAGCAGCCGTCGGGCAGCCTCGCCCTGTAGACTCAGCAATCAGCCCCAGCATTTT. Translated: CASSRRAASPCRLSNQPQHF.

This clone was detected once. Written as DNA, the CDR3 is TGCGCCAGCCGGGATGGGGACGGGTCCCCAGACGGAGGGCTGTTTTTT. This codes for CASRDGDGSPDGGLFF. The gene calls are TRBV5-1 and TRBJ2-2, with D perhaps assigned TRBD1 or TRBD2 (5 bases each). CDR3 length equals 16 residues. In germline, CDR1 is SGHRS, CDR2 YFSETQ. V lost 7 bases and J lost 13, with 29 bases in between.

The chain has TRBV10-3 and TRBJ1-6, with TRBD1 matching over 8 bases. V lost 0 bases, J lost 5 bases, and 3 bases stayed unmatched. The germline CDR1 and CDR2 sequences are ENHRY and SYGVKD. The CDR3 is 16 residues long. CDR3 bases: TGTGCCATCAGTGAGTCACAGGGGGGTCATAATTCACCCCTCCACTTT. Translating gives CAISESQGGHNSPLHF.